This passage covers 27 T cell receptor beta chains from one sample sequenced in a study of blood T cells in healthy people across ages. Through a sample-barcoded 5' primer and a J-beta primer mix, a second PCR was run for roughly 7 to 11 cycles. Each CDR3 protein gets one entry after TCRdb re-called the 5' RACE reads with MiXCR. This sample carries some 930,000 distinct CDR3 sequences, about 29% of them seen once, and the ten largest clones take approximately 10%. These data were likewise used in another study, on T cells of mothers and their children.

The sample comprised blood. These TCRs come from a middle-aged woman in good health.

The chain is built from TRBV29-1 and TRBJ2-4, with no clear D. Gene TRBJ2-7 matches the end of the DNA better, so the J call may be wrong. The CDR3 is 13 residues long. The germline V gene encodes CDR1 SQVTM and CDR2 ANQGSEA. CDR3 protein: CSVEDGRFYEQYF. For the CDR3, the DNA is TGCAGCGTTGAAGATGGAAGATTCTACGAGCAGTACTTC.

This clonotype was seen at least ten times. The CDR3 DNA reads as TGTGCCATCAGCAGTGGTGGGGGTTGGGCGAGTGCAGATACGCAGTATTTT. It translates to CAISSGGGWASADTQYF. The chain recombines TRBV10-3 with TRBJ2-3, with D possibly called TRBD1 or TRBD2 (5 bases each). The CDR3 loop spans 17 amino acids. Germline values: CDR1 ENHRY, CDR2 SYGVKD. V was trimmed by 6 bases and J by 4 bases, leaving 23 bases between them.

This clonotype was observed many times. The chain joins TRBV11-2 to TRBJ2-7, with 7 bases that match TRBD1. Germline values: CDR1 SGHAT, CDR2 FQNNGV. The CDR3 sequence is 14 residues long. V was clipped by 5 bases and J by 6 bases; unmatched bases: 10. The CDR3 region has the DNA TGTGCCAGCAGCCTCTCGACAGGGCAGGTCGAGCAGTACTTC. This sequence encodes CASSLSTGQVEQYF.

This rearrangement joins TRBV12-3 or TRBV12-4 to TRBJ1-5; 8 bases align to TRBD1. V was clipped by 6 bases and J by 1 base; unmatched bases: 11. There are 17 residues in the CDR3. CDR3 residues: CASSRAPQGASNQPQHF. The CDR3 DNA reads TGTGCCAGCAGCCGAGCCCCTCAGGGGGCAAGCAATCAGCCCCAGCATTTT.

The genes are TRBV20-1 and TRBJ2-1, with 8 bases fitting TRBD2. The CDR3 totals 14 residues. CDR1 is DFQATT and CDR2 is SNEGSKA in the germline V gene (reference sequence). Unmatched junction bases numbered 8, after V lost 5 bases and J lost 5 bases. CDR3 in DNA: TGCAGTGCTTGGGTTATACTAGCGGACAATGAGCAGTTCTTC. Encoded protein: CSAWVILADNEQFF.

This chain links TRBV28 with TRBJ1-5, with 8 bases fitting TRBD1. V dropped 3 bases and J dropped 0; count of bases not matched to a gene: 10. Germline V CDR1 and CDR2: MDHEN, SYDVKM. The CDR3 sequence is 18 residues long. The CDR3 region is CASSFRNRGFYSNQPQHF. Here the CDR3 DNA reads TGTGCCAGCAGTTTCCGAAACAGGGGGTTCTATAGCAATCAGCCCCAGCATTTT.

The chain combines TRBV30 with TRBJ2-7; the D is unclear. V was cut by 0 bases and J by 3 bases, with 6 bases left in between. CDR3 length equals 12 residues. Germline V gene sequence: CDR1 GTSNPN, CDR2 SVGIG (reference sequence). The CDR3 bases are TGTGCCTGGAGTGTTTTCCACTACGAGCAGTACTTC. Translated: CAWSVFHYEQYF.

In this sample, this clonotype turned up a few times. The chain couples TRBV24-1 to TRBJ2-1; D not certain. Germline-derived CDR1 and CDR2 are KGHDR and SFDVKD. CDR3 length equals 15 residues. Deletions cut 3 bases from V and 5 bases from J, with 13 bases between. CDR3 sequence reads: CATSDPPRGNNEQFF. Here the CDR3 DNA reads TGTGCCACCAGTGATCCTCCGAGAGGCAACAATGAGCAGTTCTTC.

The chain carries TRBV9 and TRBJ2-5, with 10 bases matching TRBD1. The CDR3 runs 15 residues. Germline V gives CDR1 SGDLS, CDR2 YYNGEE. V trimming: 0 bases; J trimming: 5 bases; junction bases outside the gene matches: 4. DNA of the CDR3: TGTGCCAGCAGCGTAGTAGGACAGGGGGAGGAGACCCAGTACTTC. Its protein product is CASSVVGQGEETQYF.

This rearrangement joins TRBV6-2 or TRBV6-3 to TRBJ1-1, with a possible D match to TRBD1 (6 bases). The CDR3 has 14 residues. The V gene's germline CDR1 is MNHEY and CDR2 SVGEGT. With 2 bases removed from V and 1 base from J, the gap between germline ends came to 8 bases. Here the CDR3 reads CASSYPRGNTEAFF. The DNA of the CDR3 is TGTGCCAGCAGTTACCCCAGGGGGAACACTGAAGCTTTCTTT.

V is TRBV19 and J is TRBJ2-5, with 9 bases aligning to TRBD1. V shed 6 bases and J 9 bases; nucleotides not matched to a gene: 11. This CDR3 has 14 residues. Germline CDR1 reads LNHDA; CDR2 reads SQIVND (reference sequence). The CDR3 DNA reads as TGTGCCAGTAGCCCCGAAGGGACAGGGACGGCCCAGTACTTC. Protein sequence: CASSPEGTGTAQYF.

This clonotype was seen only a few times. This rearrangement joins TRBV9 to TRBJ2-3; D is possibly TRBD1 or TRBD2 (6 bases each). The V gene lost 3 bases and the J gene lost 1 base, with 18 bases spanning the gap. Germline CDR1 reads SGDLS; CDR2 reads YYNGEE. This CDR3 has 17 amino acids. The CDR3 reads CASSAPPSGAGTDTQYF. The CDR3 DNA follows: TGTGCCAGCAGCGCCCCTCCCTCGGGGGCGGGCACAGATACGCAGTATTTT.

This clonotype was picked up many times. This chain connects TRBV29-1 to TRBJ1-2, with D possibly TRBD1 on 5 matching bases. CDR3 size: 11 residues. The ends were cut back, 5 bases at V and 8 bases at J, with 12 bases in the middle. CDR1 and CDR2 from the germline V gene are SQVTM and ANQGSEA. The CDR3: CSVSQGGGYTF. CDR3 DNA: TGCAGCGTTAGTCAGGGAGGCGGCTACACCTTC.

About this clonotype itself: Germline is not matched at one junction end, which may reflect a read error. The DNA of the CDR3 is TGTGCCAACAGTTCCAGGGATGAAAAACTGTTTTTT. Its protein is CANSSRDEKLFF. The rearrangement uses TRBV28 and TRBJ1-4; a possible D gene is TRBD1 (5 bases). From germline, CDR1 is MDHEN and CDR2 SYDVKM. This CDR3 region has 12 residues.

This clonotype was seen once. A much larger clone is a single base away; this may be a read error. The genes are TRBV7-2 and TRBJ2-5, with 8 bases that match TRBD2. The V gene end was trimmed by 6 bases and the J gene end by 2 bases; junction bases not matched to a gene: 11. CDR1 and CDR2 from the germline V gene are SGHTA and FQGNSA. The CDR3 extends over 16 amino acids. The CDR3 protein is CASSLFSGAAQETQYF. For the CDR3, the DNA is TGTGCCAGCAGTTTATTTAGCGGGGCGGCGCAAGAGACCCAGTACTTC.

A note on this clonotype: One end of the junction does not line up with germline, which may come from a read error. This chain connects TRBV27 to TRBJ2-5; maybe TRBD1 (6 bases). Per germline, CDR1 MNHEY and CDR2 SMNVEV (reference sequence). CDR3 length equals 12 residues. Here the CDR3 reads CTSSRDTYERYF. As DNA, the CDR3 is TGTACCAGCAGTCGGGACACCTACGAGCGGTACTTC.

This clonotype was seen at least ten times. The chain is built from TRBV11-3 and TRBJ2-1; D may be TRBD1 or TRBD2 (5 bases each). Trimming left V 5 bases short and J 7 bases short, with 15 bases between. The length of the CDR3 is 14 residues. The germline V gene encodes CDR1 SGHNT and CDR2 YENEEA. This CDR3 reads CASSPRGRRNEQFF. The CDR3, as DNA: TGTGCCAGCAGCCCTAGGGGTCGGAGGAATGAGCAGTTCTTC.

The chain is built from TRBV5-5 and TRBJ2-3, with 7 nucleotides matching TRBD1. This CDR3 has 15 residues. The J segment lost 2 bases and the V segment lost 3 bases, leaving 6 bases of the junction unmatched. CDR1 and CDR2 (germline): SGHKS, YYEKEE (reference sequence). The CDR3 bases are TGTGCCAGCAGCTGGACAGGCCCCTCCACAGATACGCAGTATTTT. Residues: CASSWTGPSTDTQYF.

In this sample, this clonotype turned up a few times. V is TRBV6-2 or TRBV6-3 and J is TRBJ1-5; 7 bases agree with TRBD1. V lost 7 bases and J lost 2; bases outside the gene matches: 8. This CDR3 spans 15 amino acids. CDR1 is MNHEY and CDR2 is SVGEGT in the germline V gene. CDR3 region: CASNTGVWGNQPQHF. DNA of the CDR3: TGTGCCAGCAACACAGGGGTTTGGGGCAATCAGCCCCAGCATTTT.

This clonotype has a single count. This chain joins TRBV12-3 or TRBV12-4 and TRBJ2-7; D remains ambiguous. The CDR3 totals 14 residues. The germline V and J ends were trimmed by 4 bases and 10 bases, with 20 bases remaining between them. CDR3 coding DNA: TGTGCCAGCAGTTGCCCCCGGTCTCATAGGGCCCAGTACTTC. This gives the protein CASSCPRSHRAQYF.

The chain joins TRBV7-8 to TRBJ1-1; D may be TRBD1 (6 bases). V was clipped by 0 bases and J by 5 bases, with 22 bases between them. CDR1 is SGHVS and CDR2 is FQNEAQ in the germline V gene. The length of the CDR3 is 18 residues. The CDR3 reads CASSLAGFGGLGWTEAFF. The DNA of the CDR3 is TGTGCCAGCAGCTTAGCGGGGTTCGGGGGCTTGGGTTGGACTGAAGCTTTCTTT.

This chain connects TRBV7-2 to TRBJ1-2, with D possibly matching TRBD1 (6 bases). The CDR3 covers 13 residues. With 4 bases removed from V and 5 bases from J, the gap between germline ends came to 11 bases. CDR1 SGHTA and CDR2 FQGNSA come from the germline V gene. As DNA, the CDR3 is TGTGCCAGCAGCTATCTCGGGACATATGGCTACACCTTC. This gives the protein CASSYLGTYGYTF.

The rearrangement links TRBV28 to TRBJ1-6, with D uncertain. CDR1 MDHEN and CDR2 SYDVKM come from the germline V gene. The CDR3 has 13 amino acids. V was trimmed by 5 bases and J by 9 bases, leaving 11 bases between them. The CDR3 sequence is CASSPTRGSPLHF. The CDR3 DNA is TGTGCCAGCAGTCCCACTCGCGGTTCACCCCTCCACTTT. Filled out from reference TRBV28 and TRBJ1-6, the complete variable domain reads DVKVTQSSRYLVKRTGEKVFLECVQDMDHENMFWYRQDPGLGLRLIYFSYDVKMKEKGDIPEGYSVSREKKERFSLILESASTNQTSMYLCASSPTRGSPLHFGNGTRLTVT.

The sample holds a few counts of this clonotype. This chain links TRBV7-2 with TRBJ1-1; D gene ambiguous. Germline values: CDR1 SGHTA, CDR2 FQGNSA. The CDR3 consists of 13 residues. The V and J ends lost 4 bases and 1 base respectively, with 7 bases between them. Here the CDR3 DNA reads TGTGCCAGCAGCTCGGACTGGAACACTGAAGCTTTCTTT. It specifies CASSSDWNTEAFF.

This chain connects TRBV2 to TRBJ2-7, with D maybe TRBD2 (6 bases). Germline V CDR1 and CDR2: SNHLY, FYNNEI. This CDR3 is built from 14 residues. V was trimmed by 1 base and J by 5 bases, leaving 12 bases between them. The CDR3 loop is CASSEVTPGDEQYF. The CDR3 bases are TGTGCCAGCAGTGAAGTCACGCCGGGGGACGAGCAGTACTTC.

There are a few counts of this clonotype. The chain employs TRBV6-1 and TRBJ1-3; no firm D call. This CDR3 contains 12 residues. CDR1 MNHNS and CDR2 SASEGT come from the germline V gene. Trimming stripped 4 bases from V and 9 bases from J, with 10 bases between. The chain's CDR3 is CASSGTEITIYF. CDR3 DNA sequence: TGTGCCAGCAGTGGGACGGAGATCACCATATATTTT.

This rearrangement joins TRBV18 to TRBJ1-4; D call uncertain. The V end was cut by 2 bases, the J end by 5 bases, with 12 bases between. This CDR3 contains 15 residues. Germline V CDR1 and CDR2: KGHSH, LQKENI. The CDR3 loop is CASSPNPVTNEKLFF. The CDR3 nucleotides read TGTGCCAGCTCACCAAACCCAGTGACGAATGAAAAACTGTTTTTT.